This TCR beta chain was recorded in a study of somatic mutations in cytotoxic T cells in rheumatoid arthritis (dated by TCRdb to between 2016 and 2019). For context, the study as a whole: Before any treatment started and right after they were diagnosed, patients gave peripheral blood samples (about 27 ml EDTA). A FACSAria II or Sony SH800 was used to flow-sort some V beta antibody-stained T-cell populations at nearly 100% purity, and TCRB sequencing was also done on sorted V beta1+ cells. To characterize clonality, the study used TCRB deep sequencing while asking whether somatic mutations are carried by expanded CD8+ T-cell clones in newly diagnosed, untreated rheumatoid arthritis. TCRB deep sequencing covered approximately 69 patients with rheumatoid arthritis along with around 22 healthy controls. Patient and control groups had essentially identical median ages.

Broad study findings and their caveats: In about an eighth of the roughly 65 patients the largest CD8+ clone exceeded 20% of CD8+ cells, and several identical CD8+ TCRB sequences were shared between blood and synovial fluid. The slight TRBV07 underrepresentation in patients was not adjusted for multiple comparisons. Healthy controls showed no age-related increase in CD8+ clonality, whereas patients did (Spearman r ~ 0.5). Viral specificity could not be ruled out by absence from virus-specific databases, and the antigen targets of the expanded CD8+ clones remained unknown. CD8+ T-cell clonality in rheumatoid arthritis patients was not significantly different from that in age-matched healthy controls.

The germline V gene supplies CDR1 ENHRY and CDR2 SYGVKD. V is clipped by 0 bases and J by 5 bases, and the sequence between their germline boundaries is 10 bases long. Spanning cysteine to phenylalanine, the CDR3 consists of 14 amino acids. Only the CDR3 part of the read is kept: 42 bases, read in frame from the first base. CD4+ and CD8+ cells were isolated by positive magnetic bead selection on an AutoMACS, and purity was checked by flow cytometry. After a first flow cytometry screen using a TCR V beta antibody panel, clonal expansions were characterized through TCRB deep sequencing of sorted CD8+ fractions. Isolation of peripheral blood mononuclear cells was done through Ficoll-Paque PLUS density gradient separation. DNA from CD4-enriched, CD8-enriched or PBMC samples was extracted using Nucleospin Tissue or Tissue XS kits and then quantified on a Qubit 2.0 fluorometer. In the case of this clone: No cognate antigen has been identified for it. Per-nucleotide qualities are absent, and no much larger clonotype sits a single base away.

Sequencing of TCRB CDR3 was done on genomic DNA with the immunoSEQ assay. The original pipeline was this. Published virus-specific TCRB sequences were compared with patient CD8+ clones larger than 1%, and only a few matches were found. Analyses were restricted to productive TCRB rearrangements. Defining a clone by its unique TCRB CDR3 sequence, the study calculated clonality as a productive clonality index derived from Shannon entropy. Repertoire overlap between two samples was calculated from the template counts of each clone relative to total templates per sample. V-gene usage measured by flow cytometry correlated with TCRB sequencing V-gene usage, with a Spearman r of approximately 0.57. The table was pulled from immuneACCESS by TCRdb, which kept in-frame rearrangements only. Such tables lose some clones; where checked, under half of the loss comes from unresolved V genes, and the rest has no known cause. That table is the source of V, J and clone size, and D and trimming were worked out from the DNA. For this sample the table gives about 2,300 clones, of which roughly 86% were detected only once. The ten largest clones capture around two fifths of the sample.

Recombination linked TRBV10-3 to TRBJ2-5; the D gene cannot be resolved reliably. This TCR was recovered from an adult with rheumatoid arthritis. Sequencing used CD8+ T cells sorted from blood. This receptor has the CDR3 CAISESYSQETQYF. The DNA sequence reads TGTGCCATCAGTGAGTCGTACTCCCAGGAGACCCAGTACTTC.